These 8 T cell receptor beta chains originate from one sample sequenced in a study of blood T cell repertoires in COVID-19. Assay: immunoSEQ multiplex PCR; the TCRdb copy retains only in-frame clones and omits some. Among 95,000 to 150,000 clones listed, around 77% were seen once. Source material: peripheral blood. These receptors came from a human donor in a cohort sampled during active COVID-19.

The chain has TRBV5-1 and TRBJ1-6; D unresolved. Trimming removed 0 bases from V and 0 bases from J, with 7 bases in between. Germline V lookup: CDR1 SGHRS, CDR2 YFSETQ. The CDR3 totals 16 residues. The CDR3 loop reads CASSLESSSYNSPLHF. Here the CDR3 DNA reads TGCGCCAGCAGCTTGGAATCCAGCTCCTATAATTCACCCCTCCACTTT.

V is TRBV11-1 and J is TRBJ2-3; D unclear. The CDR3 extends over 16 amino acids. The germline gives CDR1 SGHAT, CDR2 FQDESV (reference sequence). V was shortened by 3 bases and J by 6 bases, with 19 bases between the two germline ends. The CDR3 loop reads CASSLDAAEARDTQYF. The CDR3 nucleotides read TGTGCCAGCAGCTTGGATGCGGCCGAGGCGAGGGATACGCAGTATTTT.

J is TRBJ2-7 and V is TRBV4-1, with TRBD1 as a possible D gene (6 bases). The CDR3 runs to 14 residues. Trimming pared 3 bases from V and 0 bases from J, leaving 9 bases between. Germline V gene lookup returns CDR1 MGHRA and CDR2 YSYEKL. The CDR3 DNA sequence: TGCGCCAGCAGCCACCCAGGGGTCTCCTACGAGCAGTACTTC. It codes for CASSHPGVSYEQYF.

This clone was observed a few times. CDR3 region: CASKDSSYEQYF. CDR3 DNA: TGTGCCAGCAAGGACAGTTCCTACGAGCAGTACTTC. The chain links TRBV6-4 to TRBJ2-7; a possible D gene is TRBD1 (6 bases). V was cut by 7 bases and J by 1 base, with 8 bases left in between. Germline CDR1 MRHNA, CDR2 SNTAGT. The CDR3 sequence is 12 residues long.

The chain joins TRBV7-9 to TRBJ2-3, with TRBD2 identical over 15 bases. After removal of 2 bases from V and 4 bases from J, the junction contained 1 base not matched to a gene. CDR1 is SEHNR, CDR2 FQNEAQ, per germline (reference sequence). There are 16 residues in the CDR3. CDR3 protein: CASSLRTSGRADTQYF. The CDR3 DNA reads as TGTGCCAGCAGCTTAAGGACTAGCGGGAGGGCAGATACGCAGTATTTT. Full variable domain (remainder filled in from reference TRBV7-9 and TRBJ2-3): DTGVSQNPRHKITKRGQNVTFRCDPISEHNRLYWYRQTLGQGPEFLTYFQNEAQLEKSRLLSDRFSAERPKGSFSTLEIQRTEQGDSAMYLCASSLRTSGRADTQYFGPGTRLTVL.

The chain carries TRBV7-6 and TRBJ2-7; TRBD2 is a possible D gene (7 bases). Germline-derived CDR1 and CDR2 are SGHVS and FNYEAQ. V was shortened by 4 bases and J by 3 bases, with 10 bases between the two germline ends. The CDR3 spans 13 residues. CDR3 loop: CASSSGDYYEQYF. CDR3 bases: TGTGCCAGCAGCTCAGGGGACTACTACGAGCAGTACTTC.

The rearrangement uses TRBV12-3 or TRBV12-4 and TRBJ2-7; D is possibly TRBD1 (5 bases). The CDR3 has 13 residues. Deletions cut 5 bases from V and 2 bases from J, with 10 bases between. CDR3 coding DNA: TGTGCCAGCAGTGACGCAGGGCCCTACGAGCAGTACTTC. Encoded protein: CASSDAGPYEQYF.

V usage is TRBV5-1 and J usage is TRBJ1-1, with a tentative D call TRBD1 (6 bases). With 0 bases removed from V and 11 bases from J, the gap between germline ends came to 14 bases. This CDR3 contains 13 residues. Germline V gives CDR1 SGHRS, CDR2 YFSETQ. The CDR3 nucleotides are TGCGCCAGCAGCTTGGGTCCGGACAGTCAGGCTTTCTTT. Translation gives CASSLGPDSQAFF.